Listed here are 13 T cell receptor beta chains from one sample, sequenced in a study of T cells after yellow fever vaccination. Via MiXCR, TCRdb re-called the 5' RACE reads, giving one row per CDR3 protein. The sample lists about 260,000 distinct CDR3 sequences; 10% to 15% were seen once. The sample in question was CD4+ T cells sorted from PBMCs, obtained 45 days after the yellow fever booster vaccination. These receptors were taken from a young man who received the YFV17D yellow fever vaccine.

Note on this clonotype: A clone one base away is much larger, so this may be a read error. The genes are TRBV9 and TRBJ2-2; TRBD1 agrees at 9 bases. From germline, CDR1 is SGDLS and CDR2 YYNGEE. This CDR3 is built from 15 residues. CDR3 sequence reads: CASSIQGANTGEMFF. Here the CDR3 DNA reads TGTGCCAGCAGCATACAGGGGGCGAACACCGGGGAGATGTTTTTT.

This clonotype was recorded at least ten times. This sequence joins TRBV10-3 and TRBJ2-7, with D possibly matching TRBD1 (5 bases). CDR3 length equals 11 residues. From germline, CDR1 is ENHRY and CDR2 SYGVKD. V dropped 4 bases and J dropped 7 bases, with 8 bases sitting between them. The CDR3 here is CAISGDREQYF. CDR3 sequence (DNA): TGTGCCATCAGTGGAGACAGAGAGCAGTACTTC.

In its sample, this clonotype was seen a few times. This chain links TRBV25-1 with TRBJ2-2, with 9 bases aligning to TRBD2. CDR1 is MGHDK, CDR2 SYGVNS, per germline. The CDR3 sequence is 17 residues long. V was clipped by 1 base and J by 7 bases; unmatched bases: 10. CDR3: CASSEFGVAGEGGELFF. CDR3 nucleotide sequence: TGTGCCAGCAGTGAATTTGGGGTAGCGGGAGAGGGCGGGGAGCTGTTTTTT.

This clonotype was seen more than once but under ten times. This sequence joins TRBV4-3 and TRBJ2-1, with D perhaps matching TRBD1 (5 bases). V lost 0 bases, J lost 7 bases, and 7 bases lay in between. Germline CDR1 and CDR2: LGHNA and YSLEER. The CDR3 consists of 13 residues. DNA of the CDR3: TGCGCCAGCAGCCAAGACAGGGCAAATGAGCAGTTCTTC. It yields the protein CASSQDRANEQFF.

This clonotype was detected a few times. The chain links TRBV10-3 to TRBJ2-1, with 11 nucleotides matching TRBD2. This CDR3 is 17 amino acids long. V shed 0 bases and J 3 bases; nucleotides not matched to a gene: 4. Germline CDR1 ENHRY, CDR2 SYGVKD. CDR3 sequence reads: CAISESTSGSRYNEQFF. DNA of the CDR3: TGTGCCATCAGTGAGTCTACTAGCGGGAGCCGCTACAATGAGCAGTTCTTC.

The chain combines TRBV5-1 with TRBJ2-1; 10 nucleotides match TRBD2. Trimming cost V 4 bases and J 4 bases; bases outside gene matches: 5. The CDR3 totals 15 residues. Germline V gene lookup returns CDR1 SGHRS and CDR2 YFSETQ. CDR3 loop: CASSLTSGPYNEQFF. In DNA form, the CDR3 reads TGCGCCAGCAGCCTGACTAGCGGGCCGTACAATGAGCAGTTCTTC.

This clonotype was picked up a small number of times. CDR3 amino acids: CASSLRDRGHNEQFF. The CDR3 DNA reads TGTGCCAGCAGCCTACGGGACAGGGGACACAATGAGCAGTTCTTC. The rearrangement uses TRBV11-2 and TRBJ2-1; the match to TRBD1 covers 10 bases. This CDR3 is built from 15 residues. Trimming removed 5 bases from V and 5 bases from J; junction bases left unmatched: 6. CDR1 is SGHAT and CDR2 is FQNNGV in the germline V gene.

This clonotype was found many times. This chain connects TRBV5-4 to TRBJ2-1, with unresolved D. Trimming removed 4 bases at V and 7 bases at J, with 9 bases between. The germline V gene encodes CDR1 SGHNT and CDR2 YYREEE (reference sequence). The CDR3 covers 12 residues. DNA for the CDR3: TGTGCCAGCAGCCACGATGCTAATGAGCAGTTCTTC. It encodes CASSHDANEQFF.

In this sample, this clonotype turned up a few times. V gene TRBV6-2 or TRBV6-3 combines with J gene TRBJ2-7, with D possibly being TRBD2 (5 bases). V was cut by 6 bases and J by 0 bases, with 6 bases left in between. This CDR3 is 12 amino acids long. Germline CDR1 reads MNHEY; CDR2 reads SVGEGT. CDR3 in amino acids: CASSGVSYEQYF. The CDR3 region has the DNA TGTGCCAGCAGCGGGGTCTCCTACGAGCAGTACTTC.

This rearrangement joins TRBV7-6 to TRBJ1-6; possibly TRBD1 for D (5 bases). V lost 1 base and J 7 bases, leaving 11 bases between the germline ends. Per germline, CDR1 SGHVS and CDR2 FNYEAQ. The CDR3 has 15 amino acids. The CDR3 nucleotides read TGTGCCAGCAGCTTAGATCGGGGCTGGAATTCACCCCTCCACTTT. Its translation is CASSLDRGWNSPLHF.

This clonotype showed up just a few times. This chain uses TRBV29-1 with TRBJ2-7; D call uncertain. Germline CDR1 and CDR2: SQVTM and ANQGSEA. V gave up 5 bases and J gave up 2 bases, with 7 bases separating them. The CDR3 consists of 11 residues. Here the CDR3 reads CSVRVAYEQYF. The DNA of the CDR3 is TGCAGCGTTCGGGTCGCCTACGAGCAGTACTTC.

This chain uses TRBV6-2 or TRBV6-3 with TRBJ2-7; D possibly corresponds to TRBD1 (6 bases). Looked up from germline, CDR1 is MNHEY and CDR2 is SVGEGT. The V gene lost 6 bases and the J gene lost 5 bases, with 17 bases spanning the gap. The CDR3 consists of 14 residues. The CDR3 region has the DNA TGTGCCAGCAGCGGCCGGGACATAATCAACGAGCAGTACTTC. It codes for CASSGRDIINEQYF.

This clonotype has more than one count but fewer than ten. The V gene is TRBV30, the J gene TRBJ2-7; maybe TRBD2 (5 bases). In germline, CDR1 is GTSNPN, CDR2 SVGIG (reference sequence). V lost 4 bases to trimming and J lost 5 bases, with 15 bases between them. This CDR3 contains 13 residues. CDR3: CAWKYGRGNEQYF. CDR3 DNA sequence: TGTGCCTGGAAATACGGACGAGGGAACGAGCAGTACTTC.